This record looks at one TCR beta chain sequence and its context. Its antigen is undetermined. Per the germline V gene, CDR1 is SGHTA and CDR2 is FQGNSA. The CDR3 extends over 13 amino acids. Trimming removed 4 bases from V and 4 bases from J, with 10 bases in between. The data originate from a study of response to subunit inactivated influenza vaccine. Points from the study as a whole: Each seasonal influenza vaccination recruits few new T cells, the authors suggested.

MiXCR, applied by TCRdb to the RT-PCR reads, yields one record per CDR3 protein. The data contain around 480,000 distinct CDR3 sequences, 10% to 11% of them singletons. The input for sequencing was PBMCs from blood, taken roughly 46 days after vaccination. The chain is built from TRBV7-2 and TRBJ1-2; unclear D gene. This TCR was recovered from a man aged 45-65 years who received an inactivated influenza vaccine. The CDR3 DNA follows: TGTGCCAGCAGCTCCCCCCCCGTCTATGGCTACACCTTC. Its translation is CASSSPPVYGYTF.